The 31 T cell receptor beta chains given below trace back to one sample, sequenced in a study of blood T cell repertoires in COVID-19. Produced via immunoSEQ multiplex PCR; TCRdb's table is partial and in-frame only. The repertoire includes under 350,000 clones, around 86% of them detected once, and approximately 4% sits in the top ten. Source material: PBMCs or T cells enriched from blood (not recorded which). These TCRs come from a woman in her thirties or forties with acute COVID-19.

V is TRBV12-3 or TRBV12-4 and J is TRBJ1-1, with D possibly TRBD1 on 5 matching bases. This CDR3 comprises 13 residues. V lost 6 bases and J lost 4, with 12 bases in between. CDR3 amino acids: CASSLMGGTEAFF. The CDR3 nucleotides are TGTGCCAGCAGCCTTATGGGGGGCACTGAAGCTTTCTTT.

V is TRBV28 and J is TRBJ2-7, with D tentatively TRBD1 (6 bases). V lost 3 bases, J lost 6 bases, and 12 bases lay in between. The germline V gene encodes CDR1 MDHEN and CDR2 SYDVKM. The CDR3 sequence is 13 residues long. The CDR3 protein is CASSLAGAIEQYF. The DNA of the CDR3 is TGTGCCAGCAGTTTGGCAGGGGCGATCGAGCAGTACTTC.

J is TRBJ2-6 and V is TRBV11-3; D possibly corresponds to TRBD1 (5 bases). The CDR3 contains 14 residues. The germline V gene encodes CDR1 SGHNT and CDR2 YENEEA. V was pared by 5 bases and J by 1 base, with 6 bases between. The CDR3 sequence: CASSPGSGANVLTF. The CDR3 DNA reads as TGTGCCAGCAGCCCAGGGTCTGGGGCCAACGTCCTGACTTTC.

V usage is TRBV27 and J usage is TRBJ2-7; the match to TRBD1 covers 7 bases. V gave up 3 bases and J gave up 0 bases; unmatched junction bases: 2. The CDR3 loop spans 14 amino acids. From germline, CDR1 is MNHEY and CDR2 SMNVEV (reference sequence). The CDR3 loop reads CASSFTGASYEQYF. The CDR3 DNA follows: TGTGCCAGCAGTTTTACAGGGGCCTCCTACGAGCAGTACTTC.

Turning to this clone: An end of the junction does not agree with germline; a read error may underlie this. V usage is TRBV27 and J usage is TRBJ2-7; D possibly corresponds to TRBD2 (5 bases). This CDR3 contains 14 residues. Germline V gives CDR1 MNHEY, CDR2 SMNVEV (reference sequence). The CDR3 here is CASRRGGSSHEQYF. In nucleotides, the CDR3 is TGTGCCAGCAGAAGAGGCGGGTCCTCCCACGAGCAGTACTTC.

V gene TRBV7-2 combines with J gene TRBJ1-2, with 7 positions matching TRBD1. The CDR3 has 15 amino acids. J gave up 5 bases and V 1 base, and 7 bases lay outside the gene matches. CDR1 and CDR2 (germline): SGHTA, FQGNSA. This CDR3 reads CASSLGAGQDYGYTF. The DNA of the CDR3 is TGTGCCAGCAGCTTAGGTGCCGGACAGGATTATGGCTACACCTTC.

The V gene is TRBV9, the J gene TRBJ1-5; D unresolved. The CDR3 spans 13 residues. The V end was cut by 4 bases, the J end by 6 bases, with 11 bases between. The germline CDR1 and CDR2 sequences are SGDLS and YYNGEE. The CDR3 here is CASSTREGQPQHF. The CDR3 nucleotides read TGTGCCAGCAGCACTAGGGAGGGTCAGCCCCAGCATTTT.

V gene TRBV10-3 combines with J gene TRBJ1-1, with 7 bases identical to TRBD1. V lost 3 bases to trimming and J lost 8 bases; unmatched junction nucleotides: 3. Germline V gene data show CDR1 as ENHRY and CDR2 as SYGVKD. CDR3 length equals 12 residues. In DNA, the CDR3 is TGTGCCATCAGTGAAGGGACAGAAGAAGCTTTCTTT. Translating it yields CAISEGTEEAFF.

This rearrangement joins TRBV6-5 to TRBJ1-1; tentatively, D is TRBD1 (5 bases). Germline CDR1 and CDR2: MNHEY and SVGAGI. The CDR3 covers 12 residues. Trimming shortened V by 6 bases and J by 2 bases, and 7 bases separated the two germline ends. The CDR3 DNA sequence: TGTGCCAGCAGGGGGCCCAACACTGAAGCTTTCTTT. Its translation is CASRGPNTEAFF.

CDR3 DNA: TGTGCCAGCAGCCAAGACGCCACTAGGGTTGGCGATACGCAGTATTTT. Its protein product is CASSQDATRVGDTQYF. The V call is TRBV3-1 (or the pseudogene TRBV3-2), the J call TRBJ2-3; TRBD2 might be the D (5 bases). V was shortened by 0 bases and J by 6 bases, with 16 bases between the two germline ends. The CDR3 contains 16 residues. Germline V gene data show CDR1 as LGHDT and CDR2 as YNNKEL (reference sequence).

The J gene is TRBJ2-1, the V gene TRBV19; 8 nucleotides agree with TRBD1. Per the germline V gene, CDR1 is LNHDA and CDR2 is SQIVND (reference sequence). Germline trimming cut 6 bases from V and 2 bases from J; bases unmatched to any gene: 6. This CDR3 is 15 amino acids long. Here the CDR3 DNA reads TGTGCCAGTAGCCCAGGGGGCAATGCCTACAATGAGCAGTTCTTC. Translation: CASSPGGNAYNEQFF.

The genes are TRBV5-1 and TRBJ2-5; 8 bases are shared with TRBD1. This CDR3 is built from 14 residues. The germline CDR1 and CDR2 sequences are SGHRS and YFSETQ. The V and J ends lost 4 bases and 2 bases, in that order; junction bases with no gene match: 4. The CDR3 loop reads CASSPDRVQETQYF. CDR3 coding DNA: TGCGCCAGCAGCCCGGACAGGGTACAAGAGACCCAGTACTTC.

The CDR3 is CASSLLGHNYGYTF. The DNA of the CDR3 is TGTGCCAGCAGTTTACTCGGACATAACTATGGCTACACCTTC. V gene TRBV28 combines with J gene TRBJ1-2, with D possibly TRBD1 on 5 matching bases. Looked up from germline, CDR1 is MDHEN and CDR2 is SYDVKM. The V end lost 2 bases, the J end lost 1 base, and 8 bases lay between the germline ends. The CDR3 has 14 amino acids.

The CDR3 reads CASSAGNQPQHF. Written as DNA, the CDR3 is TGTGCCAGCAGTGCGGGCAATCAGCCCCAGCATTTT. The chain joins TRBV12-3 or TRBV12-4 to TRBJ1-5; D is unclear. The CDR3 is 12 residues long. V lost 5 bases and J 2 bases, leaving 4 bases between the germline ends.

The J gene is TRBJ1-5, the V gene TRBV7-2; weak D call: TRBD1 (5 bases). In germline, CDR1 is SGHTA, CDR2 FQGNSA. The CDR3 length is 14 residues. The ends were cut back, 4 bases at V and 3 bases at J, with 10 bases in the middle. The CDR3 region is CASSSAGLNQPQHF. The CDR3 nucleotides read TGTGCCAGCAGCTCGGCGGGGCTCAATCAGCCCCAGCATTTT.

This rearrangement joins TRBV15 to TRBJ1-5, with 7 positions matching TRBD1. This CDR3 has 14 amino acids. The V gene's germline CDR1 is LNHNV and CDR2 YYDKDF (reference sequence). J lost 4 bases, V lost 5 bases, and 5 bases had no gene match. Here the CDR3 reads CATSPGQANQPQHF. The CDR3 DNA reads TGTGCCACCAGCCCCGGACAGGCTAATCAGCCCCAGCATTTT.

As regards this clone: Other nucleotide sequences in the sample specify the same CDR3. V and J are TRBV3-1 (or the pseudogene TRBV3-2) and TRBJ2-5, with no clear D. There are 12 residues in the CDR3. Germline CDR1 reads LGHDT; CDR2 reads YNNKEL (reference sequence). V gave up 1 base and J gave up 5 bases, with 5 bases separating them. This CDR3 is CASSQGLETQYF. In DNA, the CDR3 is TGTGCCAGCAGCCAAGGGCTGGAGACCCAGTACTTC.

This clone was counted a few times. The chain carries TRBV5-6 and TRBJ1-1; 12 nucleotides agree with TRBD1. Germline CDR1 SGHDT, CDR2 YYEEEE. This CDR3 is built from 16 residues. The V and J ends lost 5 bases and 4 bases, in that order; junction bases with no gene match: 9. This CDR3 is CASRAGTGGAFTEAFF. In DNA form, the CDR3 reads TGTGCCAGCAGGGCCGGGACAGGGGGCGCGTTCACTGAAGCTTTCTTT.

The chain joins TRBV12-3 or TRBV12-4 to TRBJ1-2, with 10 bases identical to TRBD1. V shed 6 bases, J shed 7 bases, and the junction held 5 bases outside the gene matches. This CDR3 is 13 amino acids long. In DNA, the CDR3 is TGTGCCAGCAGCCCCGACAGGGGGCTTGGCTACACCTTC. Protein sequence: CASSPDRGLGYTF.

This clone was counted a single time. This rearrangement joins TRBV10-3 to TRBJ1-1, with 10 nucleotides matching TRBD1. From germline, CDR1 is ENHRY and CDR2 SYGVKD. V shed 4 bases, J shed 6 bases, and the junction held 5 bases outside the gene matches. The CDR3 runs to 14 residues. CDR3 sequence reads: CAISGDRGHAEAFF. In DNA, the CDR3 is TGTGCCATCAGTGGCGACAGGGGGCATGCTGAAGCTTTCTTT.

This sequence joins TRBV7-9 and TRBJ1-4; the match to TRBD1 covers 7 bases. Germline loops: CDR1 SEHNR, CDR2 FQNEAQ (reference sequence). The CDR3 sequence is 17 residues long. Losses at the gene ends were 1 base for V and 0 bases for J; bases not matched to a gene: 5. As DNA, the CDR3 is TGTGCCAGCAGCTTAGGGTCAGGGGGTCCAACTAATGAAAAACTGTTTTTT. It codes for CASSLGSGGPTNEKLFF.

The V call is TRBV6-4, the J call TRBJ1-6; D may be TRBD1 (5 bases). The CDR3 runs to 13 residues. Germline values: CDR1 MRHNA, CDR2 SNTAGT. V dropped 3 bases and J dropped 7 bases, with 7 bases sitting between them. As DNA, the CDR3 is TGTGCCAGCAGTGATAAGGGGAATTCACCCCTCCACTTT. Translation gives CASSDKGNSPLHF.

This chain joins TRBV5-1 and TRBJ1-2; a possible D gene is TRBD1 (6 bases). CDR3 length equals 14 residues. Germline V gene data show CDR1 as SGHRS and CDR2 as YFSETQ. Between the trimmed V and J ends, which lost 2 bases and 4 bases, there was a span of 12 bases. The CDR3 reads CASSFQQGAYGYTF. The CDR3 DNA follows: TGCGCCAGCAGCTTCCAACAGGGAGCCTATGGCTACACCTTC.

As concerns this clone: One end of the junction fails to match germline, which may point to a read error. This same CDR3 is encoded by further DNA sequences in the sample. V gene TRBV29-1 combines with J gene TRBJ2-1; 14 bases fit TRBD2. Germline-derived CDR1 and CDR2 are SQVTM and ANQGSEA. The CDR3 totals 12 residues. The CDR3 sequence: CSVAGTSGSQFF. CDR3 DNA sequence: TGTAGCGTTGCTGGGACTAGCGGGAGTCAGTTCTTC.

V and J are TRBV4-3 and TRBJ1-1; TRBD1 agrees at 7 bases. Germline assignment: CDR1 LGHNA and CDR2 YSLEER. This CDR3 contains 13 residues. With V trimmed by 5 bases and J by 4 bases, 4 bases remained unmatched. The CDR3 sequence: CASSYNRGTEAFF. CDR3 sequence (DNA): TGCGCCAGCAGCTATAACAGGGGCACTGAAGCTTTCTTT.

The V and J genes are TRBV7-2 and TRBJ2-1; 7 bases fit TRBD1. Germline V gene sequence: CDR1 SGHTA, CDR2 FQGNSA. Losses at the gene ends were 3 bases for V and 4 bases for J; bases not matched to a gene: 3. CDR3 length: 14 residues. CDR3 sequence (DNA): TGTGCCAGCAGCTTCGGGACAGCGTACAATGAGCAGTTCTTC. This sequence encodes CASSFGTAYNEQFF.

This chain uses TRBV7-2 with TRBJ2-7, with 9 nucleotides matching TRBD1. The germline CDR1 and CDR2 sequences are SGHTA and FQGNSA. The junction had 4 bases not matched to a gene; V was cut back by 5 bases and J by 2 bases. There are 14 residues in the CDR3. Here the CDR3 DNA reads TGTGCCAGCAGCCCACGACAGGGGGCCTACGAGCAGTACTTC. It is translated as CASSPRQGAYEQYF.

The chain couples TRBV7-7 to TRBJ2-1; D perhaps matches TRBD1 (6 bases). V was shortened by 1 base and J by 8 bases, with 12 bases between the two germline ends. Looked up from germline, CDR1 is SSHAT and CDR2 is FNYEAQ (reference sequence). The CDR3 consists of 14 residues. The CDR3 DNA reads TGTGCCAGCAGCTTAGGGGGGCGCAACGATGAGCAGTTCTTC. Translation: CASSLGGRNDEQFF.

The CDR3 is CASSPPGRGGYTF. The DNA of the CDR3 is TGCGCCAGCAGCCCCCCCGGACGGGGTGGCTACACCTTC. This chain uses TRBV5-1 with TRBJ1-2; no firm D call. CDR1 and CDR2 (germline): SGHRS, YFSETQ. The germline V and J ends were trimmed by 4 bases and 7 bases, with 14 bases remaining between them. This CDR3 has 13 amino acids.

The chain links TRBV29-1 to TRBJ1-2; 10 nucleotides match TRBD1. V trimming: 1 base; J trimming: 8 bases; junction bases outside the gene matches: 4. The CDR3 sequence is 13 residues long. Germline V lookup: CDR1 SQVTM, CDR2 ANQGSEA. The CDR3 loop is CSVEGQGAEGYTF. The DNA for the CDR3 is TGCAGCGTTGAAGGACAGGGGGCTGAAGGCTACACCTTC.

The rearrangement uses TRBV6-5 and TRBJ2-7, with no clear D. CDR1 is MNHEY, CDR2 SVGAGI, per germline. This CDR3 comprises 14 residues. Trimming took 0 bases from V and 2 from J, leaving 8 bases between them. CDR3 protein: CASSYSSGPYEQYF. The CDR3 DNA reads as TGTGCCAGCAGTTACTCGTCAGGCCCCTACGAGCAGTACTTC.